The T cell receptor beta chain under discussion was sequenced for a study of shared clonotypes between healthy human individuals (dated by TCRdb to the early 2020s). For the study in its entirety: Two women and three men aged 18 to 49 years were included in the cohort. For each donor, CD4 naive and CD4 memory were each run on three plates, CD8 naive on two plates, and CD8 memory on one plate. To estimate repertoire size and how much clonotype sharing occurs between individuals, the study deeply sequenced the blood TCR repertoires of several healthy adults. To increase sequencing depth and limit assay-specific biases, TCR repertoire library preparation and sequencing were carried out by different laboratories using diverse techniques. Between about 0.9 and 8.9 billion PBMCs per donor were obtained by leukapheresis. Points the paper makes about the study in general: Pairwise subsampling led to the expectation that sequencing depth would affect the degree of clonotype sharing among donors. Rarefaction of sorted-subset datasets indicated incomplete sequencing despite the large sequencing depth. Only blood was sampled, and tissue TCR repertoires likely differ from those in blood. Because the study included only a small number of donors, the genetic and exposure-history diversity represented was limited. Sharing across a handful of donors was observed for around 5% of naive CD4, around 3.5% of naive CD8, 2.3% of memory CD4, and about 0.4% of memory CD8 clonotypes. Compared with non-shared clonotypes, the clonotypes found in all four sorted-subset donors had higher generation probabilities. Estimated clonotype richness was generally larger for naive than for memory subsets.

Using the deep immunoSEQ assay, TCR CDR3 regions were amplified from genomic DNA by multiplex PCR. Extracted genomic DNA from each cell subset was distributed evenly across all wells of several immunoSEQ 96-well plates, and each plate was treated as a replicate. For sorted subsets, each replicate PCR was loaded with approximately 200 ng genomic DNA, equivalent to 30,000 or so T cell genomes. Purified libraries were measured with a Qubit 3.0 fluorometer, size-checked on a Bioanalyzer 2100, and measured again with the KAPA Library Quantification kit. A separate single-read 150-cycle Illumina NextSeq 550 flow cell was used to sequence each immunoSEQ 96-well plate. Per the authors' processing: Because the immunoSEQ output held only junctional sequences and lacked quality scores, the filtering could not match the filtering applied to full-length reads. To assign V/J genes and CDR3, sequences were annotated using PyIR, a Python wrapper for IgBLAST v1.9, with IMGT germline references. Reads were filtered out if the reads had weak V/J assignments (E-value above 1e-6), no CDR3, stop codons, out-of-frame junctions, or ambiguous translated residues. V3J clonotypes were defined by identical inferred V gene, J gene, and CDR3 amino acid sequence. The percentage overlap between two repertoires was calculated by dividing the number of shared unique clonotypes by the size of the smaller repertoire. Richness of each repertoire was evaluated using RTK rarefaction, the Chao1 estimator, and Recon v2.1 estimates of unobserved clonotypes. Generation probabilities were computed with OLGA for all TCRbeta clonotypes obtained by the gDNA method from several donors. Sourced from immuneACCESS, this table was stored by TCRdb with only in-frame sequences that have V and J called. A share of the clones is absent; for the studies checked, an unresolved V gene accounts for under half, and the remainder has no known explanation. V, J and clone size are taken as reported in that table, and D and trimming were inferred from the DNA itself. The sample records 1,500,000 or so clones, 95% to 97% of which are singletons. The leading ten clones occupy roughly 1.2% of the sample.

Details on this clone: The target of this receptor is not known. No much larger clone exists at a distance of one base, and base qualities are not known.

From the cysteine through the phenylalanine, the CDR3 covers 14 amino acids. Only the CDR3 part of the read is kept: 42 bases, read in frame from the first base. From the germline V gene (reference sequence), CDR1 is MNHEY and CDR2 is SMNVEV. V lost 1 base and J lost 10 bases; the stretch between them is 14 bases long. Donors were healthy HIV-negative adults with no recently reported acute infections or vaccinations. Every donor was a Caucasian adult living in Nashville, Tennessee, USA. CD4+ T cells were enriched by magnetic negative selection; naive cells were then positively selected on CD45RA, and the negative fraction formed the memory subset. Blood was obtained by leukapheresis, after which PBMCs were separated by Ficoll-Histopaque density gradient centrifugation and cryopreserved in liquid nitrogen vapor phase. Purity and quantity of every magnetically sorted T cell population were checked by analytical flow cytometry. Genomic DNA was isolated from each sorted fraction and quantified by UV absorbance on a Nanodrop 2000c.

The sample was naive CD4+ T cells sorted from blood. The sample's cell subset or site label, in plain terms: CD45RA+ positively selected. The rearrangement combines TRBV27 with TRBJ1-3; D gene: possibly TRBD1, on 6 matching bases. The receptor's source is a man under 40 in good health. The sequenced DNA: TGTGCCAGCAGTTTATTTTCGGGAGGGGGTACCATATATTTT. Its translation reads: CASSLFSGGGTIYF.